A single sample is the source of the 27 T cell receptor beta chains below, sequenced in a study of PD-L1 blockade in urothelial cancer. TCRdb keeps only in-frame clones here, not all; method: immunoSEQ multiplex PCR. Counted here are about 37,000 clones, over 70% occurring once; the ten biggest clones make up 15% to 19%. Time point meaning: pretreatment peripheral blood. The input for sequencing was PBMCs, taken around atezolizumab (anti-PD-L1) treatment. Receptors were obtained from a man aged 55-75 years with urothelial cancer.

The rearrangement uses TRBV5-1 and TRBJ2-1, with 13 bases matching TRBD2. V lost 4 bases to trimming and J lost 8 bases; unmatched junction nucleotides: 9. The CDR3 is made up of 16 amino acids. Germline CDR1 is SGHRS and CDR2 is YFSETQ. As DNA, the CDR3 is TGCGCCAGCAGCCTAGGACTAGCGGGAGTATGGGATGAGCAGTTCTTC. It codes for CASSLGLAGVWDEQFF.

As regards this clone: Different DNA sequences within this sample yield the same CDR3. The chain is built from TRBV7-3 and TRBJ2-3; 7 nucleotides agree with TRBD2. The CDR3 is 16 residues long. The ends lost 2 bases at V and 1 base at J; junction bases unmatched: 6. Germline values: CDR1 SGHTA, CDR2 FQGTGA. CDR3 in DNA: TGTGCCAGCAGCTTATCCGCTAGCGGACGCACAGATACGCAGTATTTT. Translated: CASSLSASGRTDTQYF.

The genes are TRBV7-6 and TRBJ2-1; perhaps TRBD2 as D (6 bases). Trimming pared 0 bases from V and 3 bases from J, leaving 6 bases between. Germline assignment: CDR1 SGHVS and CDR2 FNYEAQ. The CDR3 loop spans 14 amino acids. CDR3 in DNA: TGTGCCAGCAGCTTAGCTAGCGGCTACAATGAGCAGTTCTTC. Translation gives CASSLASGYNEQFF.

This chain uses TRBV5-1 with TRBJ1-6; the match to TRBD1 covers 10 bases. The germline CDR1 and CDR2 sequences are SGHRS and YFSETQ. V shed 4 bases, J shed 9 bases, and the junction held 7 bases outside the gene matches. The CDR3 totals 15 residues. The CDR3 reads CASSPGQGLSSPLHF. CDR3 nucleotide sequence: TGCGCCAGCAGCCCGGGACAGGGGCTGAGTTCACCCCTCCACTTT.

V gene TRBV9 combines with J gene TRBJ2-7; 9 nucleotides line up with TRBD1. Per germline, CDR1 SGDLS and CDR2 YYNGEE. V lost 2 bases to trimming and J lost 5 bases; unmatched junction nucleotides: 5. There are 14 residues in the CDR3. CDR3 DNA sequence: TGTGCCAGCAGCGTGGGGACAGGGCGCGACGAGCAGTACTTC. It codes for CASSVGTGRDEQYF.

The rearrangement links TRBV7-9 to TRBJ1-2; unclear D gene. Germline assignment: CDR1 SEHNR and CDR2 FQNEAQ (reference sequence). The CDR3 runs 12 residues. The V end lost 5 bases, the J end lost 0 bases, and 4 bases lay between the germline ends. The CDR3 DNA reads TGTGCCAGCAGCGGCTCTAACTATGGCTACACCTTC. As protein: CASSGSNYGYTF.

Written as DNA, the CDR3 is TGTGCCAGCAGTTTGTACCTAAGCCGTCCTAGCACAGATACGCAGTATTTT. Protein sequence: CASSLYLSRPSTDTQYF. The chain recombines TRBV27 with TRBJ2-3; no definite D call. Deletions cut 3 bases from V and 0 bases from J, with 16 bases between. The CDR3 is 17 amino acids. Germline CDR1 is MNHEY and CDR2 is SMNVEV (reference sequence).

The V call is TRBV7-9, the J call TRBJ2-3; TRBD2 matches 10 bases. Germline loops: CDR1 SEHNR, CDR2 FQNEAQ (reference sequence). Germline trimming cut 5 bases from V and 6 bases from J; bases unmatched to any gene: 11. The CDR3 is 16 residues long. The CDR3 protein is CASSTRLAGSEDTQYF. The CDR3 bases are TGTGCCAGCAGCACGAGACTAGCGGGTAGTGAGGATACGCAGTATTTT.

This chain joins TRBV23-1 and TRBJ1-5, with 12 nucleotides matching TRBD1. TRBV23-1 is given ORF status, its function remaining uncertain. This CDR3 has 14 residues. Trimming at V came to 6 bases and at J to 6 bases, leaving 3 bases not matched to a gene. CDR3: CASRGQGASQPQHF. The CDR3 nucleotides are TGCGCCAGCAGGGGACAGGGGGCAAGTCAGCCCCAGCATTTT.

The chain carries TRBV2 and TRBJ2-3, with 11 bases fitting TRBD2. CDR1 is SNHLY, CDR2 FYNNEI, per germline. Trimming removed 5 bases from V and 5 bases from J; junction bases left unmatched: 9. The CDR3 is 16 amino acids. CDR3 residues: CASSLSGRVGGDTQYF. The DNA of the CDR3 is TGTGCCAGCAGTCTTAGCGGGAGGGTCGGTGGAGATACGCAGTATTTT.

This clone was observed a single time. The rearrangement joins TRBV10-3 to TRBJ1-4, with 8 bases that match TRBD1. This CDR3 region has 15 residues. With 0 bases clipped from V and 8 bases from J, the junction kept 5 bases outside the gene matches. CDR1 and CDR2 (germline): ENHRY, SYGVKD. The CDR3 DNA follows: TGTGCCATCAGTGAGTCGTACAGGGGGAACGAAAAACTGTTTTTT. Encoded protein: CAISESYRGNEKLFF.

CDR3 bases: TGTGCCAGCAGCTTCCCTCCCCGACTAGCGGGAGGACGCAATGAGCAGTTCTTC. Translated: CASSFPPRLAGGRNEQFF. The chain links TRBV7-9 to TRBJ2-1, with 13 bases that match TRBD2. The germline V gene has CDR1 SEHNR and CDR2 FQNEAQ (reference sequence). This CDR3 region has 18 residues. The V and J ends lost 3 bases and 6 bases, in that order; junction bases with no gene match: 11.

This clone appeared a few times. The chain links TRBV11-3 to TRBJ2-2, with 11 bases aligning to TRBD2. After removal of 5 bases from V and 7 bases from J, the junction contained 9 bases not matched to a gene. Germline values: CDR1 SGHNT, CDR2 YENEEA. The CDR3 is made up of 16 amino acids. For the CDR3, the DNA is TGTGCCAGCAGCGCCCGGATCGGGACTAGCGGCGGGGAGCTGTTTTTT. Translated, it gives CASSARIGTSGGELFF. Together with reference TRBV11-3 and TRBJ2-2, the CDR3 gives the full variable domain: EAGVVQSPRYKIIEKKQPVAFWCNPISGHNTLYWYLQNLGQGPELLIRYENEEAVDDSQLPKDRFSAERLKGVDSTLKIQPAELGDSAVYLCASSARIGTSGGELFFGEGSRLTVL.

The V and J genes are TRBV29-1 and TRBJ2-6, with 9 bases that match TRBD1. Germline V CDR1 and CDR2: SQVTM, ANQGSEA. The CDR3 loop spans 16 amino acids. With 4 bases clipped from V and 0 bases from J, the junction kept 4 bases outside the gene matches. CDR3 protein: CSVVGTGSSGANVLTF. CDR3 DNA: TGCAGCGTTGTAGGGACAGGGTCCTCTGGGGCCAACGTCCTGACTTTC.

V usage is TRBV13 and J usage is TRBJ2-5, with 8 bases identical to TRBD1. The germline CDR1 and CDR2 sequences are PRHDT and FYEKMQ (reference sequence). Germline trimming cut 5 bases from V and 6 bases from J; bases unmatched to any gene: 8. This CDR3 is built from 14 residues. Here the CDR3 DNA reads TGTGCCAGCAGCCACTCAGGGGGCGGAAAGACCCAGTACTTC. Protein sequence: CASSHSGGGKTQYF.

This chain joins TRBV5-1 and TRBJ2-3, with TRBD1 identical over 7 bases. The trim removed 0 bases at V and 4 bases at J, leaving 8 bases unmatched. Germline CDR1 is SGHRS and CDR2 is YFSETQ. This CDR3 contains 16 residues. As DNA, the CDR3 is TGCGCCAGCAGCTTGGCCCCGACAGGGAGACCAGATACGCAGTATTTT. As protein: CASSLAPTGRPDTQYF.

This clone was observed a handful of times. V is TRBV10-3 and J is TRBJ1-1; tentatively, D is TRBD1 (6 bases). The CDR3 runs 17 residues. Germline V gives CDR1 ENHRY, CDR2 SYGVKD. V was pared by 7 bases and J by 3 bases, with 24 bases between. The CDR3 DNA sequence: TGTGCCATCAAGGCTAGGGGGACCGGCCGAGGGGACACTGAAGCTTTCTTT. Translating it yields CAIKARGTGRGDTEAFF.

This chain links TRBV9 with TRBJ2-4; no clear D. The CDR3 has 17 amino acids. From germline, CDR1 is SGDLS and CDR2 YYNGEE. Trimming stripped 9 bases from V and 3 bases from J, with 25 bases between. The CDR3: CATGRPVGFGVKNIQYF. The CDR3 DNA is TGTGCCACCGGCCGCCCGGTGGGTTTTGGAGTCAAAAACATTCAGTACTTC.

The genes are TRBV7-2 and TRBJ2-6; D perhaps matches TRBD2 (5 bases). The CDR3 extends over 17 amino acids. The germline gives CDR1 SGHTA, CDR2 FQGNSA. The V end was cut by 5 bases, the J end by 0 bases, with 14 bases between. CDR3 sequence reads: CASSQHQRGSGANVLTF. The CDR3, as DNA: TGTGCCAGCAGCCAACATCAACGGGGCTCTGGGGCCAACGTCCTGACTTTC.

The genes are TRBV18 and TRBJ2-1, with D unresolved. Trimming took off 3 bases at V and 1 base at J, with 7 bases between the two ends. CDR1 is KGHSH and CDR2 is LQKENI in the germline V gene. The CDR3 sequence is 14 residues long. CDR3 residues: CASSPSESYNEQFF. The CDR3 DNA is TGTGCCAGCTCACCGAGTGAGTCCTACAATGAGCAGTTCTTC.

The count of this clone is one. The chain has TRBV4-3 and TRBJ2-7; 13 bases match TRBD2. Germline values: CDR1 LGHNA, CDR2 YSLEER. With 1 base clipped from V and 2 bases from J, the junction kept 2 bases outside the gene matches. This CDR3 spans 16 amino acids. CDR3 nucleotides: TGCGCCAGCAGCCAAGGACTAGCGGGAGGCACCTACGAGCAGTACTTC. The encoded protein is CASSQGLAGGTYEQYF.

V is TRBV7-2 and J is TRBJ2-7, with D perhaps TRBD2 (7 bases). Germline CDR1 is SGHTA and CDR2 is FQGNSA. V lost 5 bases, J lost 2 bases, and 13 bases lay in between. The CDR3 contains 14 residues. The CDR3: CASSGGGLAYEQYF. The CDR3 region has the DNA TGTGCCAGCAGCGGGGGGGGGCTGGCCTACGAGCAGTACTTC.

The J gene is TRBJ1-5, the V gene TRBV6-5; D is perhaps TRBD1 (6 bases). This CDR3 spans 14 amino acids. Germline V gene data show CDR1 as MNHEY and CDR2 as SVGAGI. The germline V and J ends were trimmed by 5 bases and 7 bases, with 15 bases remaining between them. The CDR3 reads CASSRAGDSQPQHF. CDR3 nucleotide sequence: TGTGCCAGCAGTCGGGCAGGGGATAGCCAGCCCCAGCATTTT.

This clone was picked up a small number of times. This chain connects TRBV11-1 to TRBJ1-2, with D possibly being TRBD1 (5 bases). Germline CDR1 reads SGHAT; CDR2 reads FQDESV (reference sequence). This CDR3 comprises 14 residues. The V end was cut by 5 bases, the J end by 3 bases, with 13 bases between. The CDR3 DNA sequence: TGTGCCAGCAGCAATGGAGGGGCGTACTATGGCTACACCTTC. Its translation is CASSNGGAYYGYTF.

This chain links TRBV7-9 with TRBJ1-1; D uncertain. The V end was cut by 5 bases, the J end by 7 bases, with 11 bases between. Germline CDR1 reads SEHNR; CDR2 reads FQNEAQ (reference sequence). The CDR3 loop spans 12 amino acids. Here the CDR3 DNA reads TGTGCCAGCAGCCGCGGGGAGCTTGAAGCTTTCTTT. As protein: CASSRGELEAFF.

The chain is built from TRBV6-4 and TRBJ1-1; 7 bases map to TRBD1. CDR3 length equals 13 residues. From germline, CDR1 is MRHNA and CDR2 SNTAGT. J was trimmed by 4 bases and V by 4 bases; bases with no gene match: 3. CDR3 region: CASSAGQATEAFF. CDR3 bases: TGTGCCAGCAGTGCCGGACAGGCCACTGAAGCTTTCTTT.

J is TRBJ2-1 and V is TRBV27; no firm D call. CDR3 size: 14 residues. Trimming cost V 0 bases and J 9 bases, with 12 bases left between them. Germline V CDR1 and CDR2: MNHEY, SMNVEV (reference sequence). The chain's CDR3 is CASSLSQSRFEQFF. CDR3 in DNA: TGTGCCAGCAGTTTATCGCAGTCCAGGTTTGAGCAGTTCTTC.